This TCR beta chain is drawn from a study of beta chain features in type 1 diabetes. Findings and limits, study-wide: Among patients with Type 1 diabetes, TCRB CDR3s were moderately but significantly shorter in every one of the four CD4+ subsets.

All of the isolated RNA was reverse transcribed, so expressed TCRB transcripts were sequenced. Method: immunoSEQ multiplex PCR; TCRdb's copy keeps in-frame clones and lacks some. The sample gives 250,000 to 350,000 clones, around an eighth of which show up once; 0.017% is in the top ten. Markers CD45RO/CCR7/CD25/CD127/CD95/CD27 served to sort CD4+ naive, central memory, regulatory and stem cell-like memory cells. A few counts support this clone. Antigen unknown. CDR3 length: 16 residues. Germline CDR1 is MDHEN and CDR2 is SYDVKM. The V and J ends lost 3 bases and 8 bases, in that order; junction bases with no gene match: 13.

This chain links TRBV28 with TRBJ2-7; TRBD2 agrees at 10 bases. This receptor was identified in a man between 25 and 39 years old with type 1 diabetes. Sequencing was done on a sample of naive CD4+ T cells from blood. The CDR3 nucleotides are TGTGCCAGCAGTTTTGCGGCTAGCGGGAGAATTTTGAAGCAGTACTTC. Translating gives CASSFAASGRILKQYF.